The TCR beta chain described here comes from a study of cytomegalovirus exposure and HLA in healthy donors. General study points: A missense DCLRE1C variant was associated with V- and J-gene trimming of TCR beta chains in a later analysis, and an independent cohort replicated the association. Cytomegalovirus association was assigned to about 150 TCR beta chains. Researchers had no immune exposure information except CMV serostatus available.

Comments on this clone: Its antigen is not known.

This CDR3 has 13 residues. Trimming removed 0 bases at V and 9 bases at J, with 9 bases between. Germline V gene sequence: CDR1 LGHNA, CDR2 YNFKEQ. Amplification used 60 Vbeta primers and 13 Jbeta primers. Data came from immunoSEQ multiplex PCR; TCRdb stores just in-frame clones and leaves some out. The data hold more than 85,000 clones, with nearly 65% observed a single time. Sample: PBMCs. The TCR sequence derives from a human donor in good health. This chain connects TRBV4-2 to TRBJ2-1; a possible D gene is TRBD2 (6 bases). The CDR3 nucleotides read TGTGCCAGCAGCCAAGAGTACGGGAGTGAGCAGTTCTTC. Its translation: CASSQEYGSEQFF.